The present TCR beta chain was sequenced within a study of response to subunit inactivated influenza vaccine. Using its own MiXCR run on the RT-PCR reads, TCRdb lists one record per CDR3 protein. The sample carries over 650,000 distinct CDR3 sequences, less than 20% recorded once. Overall study results and limits: A suggestion made by the authors is that each seasonal influenza vaccination recruits few new T cells.

CDR3 size: 15 residues. Germline assignment: CDR1 WSHSY and CDR2 SAAADI. V was trimmed by 4 bases and J by 4 bases, leaving 16 bases between them. Points on this clonotype: Antigen specificity is unknown.

The rearrangement links TRBV10-2 to TRBJ2-5, with D possibly TRBD2 on 6 matching bases. The source was PBMCs from blood, collected roughly 5 days after vaccination. The clonotype originates from a man in his forties or fifties who received an inactivated influenza vaccine. CDR3 amino acids: CASSAPETSGETQYF. In DNA form, the CDR3 reads TGCGCCAGCAGTGCTCCCGAGACTAGTGGAGAGACCCAGTACTTC.